The entry that follows covers one TCR beta chain sequence. Assay: immunoSEQ multiplex PCR; the TCRdb copy retains only in-frame clones and omits some. The sample has about 290,000 clones, roughly 89% seen once. The sample comes from a study of blood T cell repertoires in COVID-19. The trim removed 1 base at V and 4 bases at J, leaving 4 bases unmatched. The CDR3 contains 16 residues. The germline V gene has CDR1 LNHDA and CDR2 SQIVND (reference sequence). This sequence joins TRBV19 and TRBJ2-5; TRBD2 matches 12 bases. This clonotype originated in a woman under 40 with COVID-19, enrolled during active disease. The source material was peripheral blood. DNA for the CDR3: TGTGCCAGTAGTATAGGACTAGCGGGGGCCCCAGAGACCCAGTACTTC. Translation: CASSIGLAGAPETQYF.